This passage covers 24 T cell receptor beta chains from one sample sequenced in a study of T cell clones after liver transplantation. TCRdb's copy holds only in-frame clones and misses some; the assay was immunoSEQ multiplex PCR. This sample has a few hundred clones, with approximately 28% found just once. Proliferating CFSE-low MLR cells were sequenced to define alloreactive TCRbeta sequences. These TCRs' antigens remain unknown. The sequencing input was CD8+ T cells from cultured PBMCs. Source of these receptors: a human patient who received a liver transplant. Some T cells may possibly be graft donor cells.

By share, this clone counts as large. V is TRBV5-5 and J is TRBJ2-3, with unresolved D. The germline CDR1 and CDR2 sequences are SGHKS and YYEKEE (reference sequence). The CDR3 totals 14 residues. Deletions cut 4 bases from V and 0 bases from J, with 9 bases between. CDR3: CASSVLDSTDTQYF. Written as DNA, the CDR3 is TGTGCCAGCAGCGTACTTGATAGCACAGATACGCAGTATTTT.

As for this clone: A far larger clone lies a single base away; this is likely a read error. Distinct nucleotide sequences in the sample also encode this CDR3. V gene TRBV29-1 combines with J gene TRBJ2-7, with D tentatively TRBD1 (6 bases). Trimming removed 7 bases from V and 4 bases from J, with 11 bases in between. Looked up from germline, CDR1 is SQVTM and CDR2 is ANQGSEA. This CDR3 has 11 amino acids. CDR3 coding DNA: TGCAGCGCGACAGGCCTATACGAGCAGTACTTC. As protein: CSATGLYEQYF.

By share of the sample, this clone is large. J is TRBJ2-5 and V is TRBV7-3, with TRBD2 matching 8 bases. From germline, CDR1 is SGHTA and CDR2 FQGTGA. This CDR3 is built from 15 residues. Germline trimming cut 4 bases from V and 4 bases from J; bases unmatched to any gene: 8. The CDR3 region has the DNA TGTGCCAGCAGCTCCTACGGGGGGGTCGGAGAGACCCAGTACTTC. Translation gives CASSSYGGVGETQYF.

This clone is classed as large. The CDR3 loop is CASSLSSTGGSYEQYF. The CDR3 DNA follows: TGTGCCAGCAGTTTGTCTTCGACAGGTGGGTCCTACGAGCAGTACTTC. This rearrangement joins TRBV27 to TRBJ2-7; tentative D call: TRBD1 (6 bases). V was cut by 3 bases and J by 1 base, with 16 bases left in between. The CDR3 runs 16 residues. Germline values: CDR1 MNHEY, CDR2 SMNVEV (reference sequence).

This clone turned up a few times. The chain uses TRBV14 and TRBJ1-1, with D tentatively TRBD1 (5 bases). V lost 4 bases, J lost 2 bases, and 5 bases lay in between. Germline V CDR1 and CDR2: SGHDN, FVKESK. CDR3 size: 12 residues. CDR3 loop: CASSRTNTEAFF. DNA for the CDR3: TGTGCCAGCAGCCGGACAAACACTGAAGCTTTCTTT.

By share, this clone counts as large. The V call is TRBV11-2, the J call TRBJ1-6; 8 positions match TRBD1. The length of the CDR3 is 14 residues. CDR1 and CDR2 (germline): SGHAT, FQNNGV. Unmatched junction bases numbered 4, after V lost 5 bases and J lost 7 bases. This chain's CDR3 is CASSLGQGNSPLHF. The DNA of the CDR3 is TGTGCCAGCAGCCTCGGACAGGGCAATTCACCCCTCCACTTT.

By share, this clone ranks as medium-sized. The chain recombines TRBV28 with TRBJ2-1; 10 bases agree with TRBD1. V lost 3 bases, J lost 0 bases, and 2 bases stayed unmatched. This CDR3 is 16 amino acids long. CDR1 is MDHEN, CDR2 SYDVKM, per germline. This CDR3 is CASSLGQGPSYNEQFF. The CDR3 DNA is TGTGCCAGCAGTTTGGGACAGGGGCCCTCCTACAATGAGCAGTTCTTC.

The chain links TRBV11-1 to TRBJ2-3, with D unclear. The ends were cut back, 2 bases at V and 5 bases at J, with 11 bases in the middle. The germline CDR1 and CDR2 sequences are SGHAT and FQDESV (reference sequence). The CDR3 sequence is 14 residues long. The CDR3 spells CASSLLLSGDTQYF. The DNA of the CDR3 is TGTGCCAGCAGCTTATTGCTGTCCGGAGATACGCAGTATTTT.

This clone is termed medium-sized (0.01 to 0.1%). The chain employs TRBV27 and TRBJ2-7, with 8 nucleotides matching TRBD1. This CDR3 has 14 amino acids. From germline, CDR1 is MNHEY and CDR2 SMNVEV (reference sequence). V shed 2 bases and J 5 bases; nucleotides not matched to a gene: 5. The CDR3 sequence: CASSLPGQGHEQYF. CDR3 bases: TGTGCCAGCAGTTTACCCGGACAGGGCCACGAGCAGTACTTC.

Points on this clone: A read error is the likely source, as a far larger clone sits one nucleotide away. Other DNA sequences within the sample encode an identical CDR3. For the CDR3, the DNA is TGCGCCAGCAGCTCCCGGACAGGGATTTACGAGCAGTACTTC. Translation gives CASSSRTGIYEQYF. The chain has TRBV4-1 and TRBJ2-7, with 8 bases that match TRBD1. V shed 5 bases and J 4 bases; nucleotides not matched to a gene: 7. The CDR3 is 14 residues long. The germline V gene has CDR1 MGHRA and CDR2 YSYEKL.

V is TRBV7-2 and J is TRBJ1-5; the D is unclear. The CDR3 runs 15 residues. V was clipped by 1 base and J by 3 bases, with 10 bases between them. Per germline, CDR1 SGHTA and CDR2 FQGNSA. DNA of the CDR3: TGTGCCAGCAGCTTAGTAGGAGGAGACAATCAGCCCCAGCATTTT. Translation gives CASSLVGGDNQPQHF.

J is TRBJ2-7 and V is TRBV7-9; TRBD2 might be the D (6 bases). V shed 1 base and J shed 0 bases, with 7 bases lying between them. CDR3 length: 14 amino acids. Germline values: CDR1 SEHNR, CDR2 FQNEAQ (reference sequence). In DNA form, the CDR3 reads TGTGCCAGCAGCTTAGGGGGGGACTCCTACGAGCAGTACTTC. Its translation is CASSLGGDSYEQYF.

This chain links TRBV5-8 with TRBJ2-1, with D perhaps matching TRBD2 (6 bases). Between the trimmed V and J ends, which lost 3 bases and 7 bases, there was a span of 17 bases. The V gene's germline CDR1 is SGHTS and CDR2 YDEGEE. The length of the CDR3 is 15 residues. The CDR3 DNA is TGTGCCAGCAGCTCGGGGTGGGGGGAGTTAAATGAGCAGTTCTTC. This encodes CASSSGWGELNEQFF. Complete variable domain (other parts from reference TRBV5-8 and TRBJ2-1): EAGVTQSPTHLIKTRGQQATLRCSPISGHTSVYWYQQALGLGLQFLLWYDEGEERNRGNFPPRFSGRQFPNYSSELNVNALELEDSALYLCASSSGWGELNEQFFGPGTRLTVL.

By proportion, this clone is large. This chain joins TRBV27 and TRBJ1-1; 7 bases are shared with TRBD1. The V and J ends lost 5 bases and 8 bases, in that order; junction bases with no gene match: 8. This CDR3 has 13 residues. Germline CDR1 and CDR2: MNHEY and SMNVEV (reference sequence). The DNA of the CDR3 is TGTGCCAGCAGTGGGGACAGAGCGGTCGAAGCTTTCTTT. Translated: CASSGDRAVEAFF.

By proportion, this clone is hyperexpanded. Other DNA sequences from this sample encode an identical CDR3 as well. This chain uses TRBV29-1 with TRBJ2-7, with D tentatively TRBD1 (6 bases). Trimming took off 7 bases at V and 3 bases at J, with 10 bases between the two ends. Germline CDR1 reads SQVTM; CDR2 reads ANQGSEA. The CDR3 loop spans 11 amino acids. The CDR3: CSATGLYEQYF. In nucleotides, the CDR3 is TGCAGCGCGACAGGCCTCTACGAGCAGTACTTC.

This clone is medium-sized within its sample. The chain links TRBV11-2 to TRBJ1-4; D is perhaps TRBD1 (5 bases). The germline V gene has CDR1 SGHAT and CDR2 FQNNGV. Trimming cost V 1 base and J 11 bases, with 14 bases left between them. The CDR3 is 14 residues long. In DNA, the CDR3 is TGTGCCAGCAGCTTAGGGCAGGGAGGGCGCAAACTGTTTTTT. Translating gives CASSLGQGGRKLFF.

This clone occurred a few times. The chain joins TRBV5-6 to TRBJ2-7, with D uncertain. The V end was cut by 4 bases, the J end by 4 bases, with 12 bases between. Germline CDR1 and CDR2: SGHDT and YYEEEE. The CDR3 covers 13 residues. The CDR3 loop is CASSGQTGYEQYF. The CDR3 nucleotides are TGTGCCAGCAGCGGCCAGACGGGTTACGAGCAGTACTTC.

Relative to its sample, this clone is large. The rearrangement joins TRBV18 to TRBJ2-1; D gene unclear. Germline assignment: CDR1 KGHSH and CDR2 LQKENI. Trimming removed 2 bases at V and 0 bases at J, with 17 bases between. The CDR3 is 18 residues long. The CDR3 protein is CASSPTRGSPNSYNEQFF. DNA of the CDR3: TGTGCCAGCTCACCAACCCGCGGCAGCCCAAACTCCTACAATGAGCAGTTCTTC.

A few counts support this clone. The gene calls are TRBV13 and TRBJ2-1; 12 bases match TRBD2. Germline CDR1 and CDR2: PRHDT and FYEKMQ (reference sequence). J lost 4 bases, V lost 4 bases, and 5 bases had no gene match. CDR3 length: 16 residues. In DNA form, the CDR3 reads TGTGCCAGCAGCTCACCCCTAGCGGGGGGGTACAATGAGCAGTTCTTC. Amino acids: CASSSPLAGGYNEQFF.

This clone was seen only a few times. The V and J genes are TRBV6-5 and TRBJ2-1, with unresolved D. The CDR3 sequence is 14 residues long. Germline V gene lookup returns CDR1 MNHEY and CDR2 SVGAGI. V shed 6 bases and J shed 5 bases, with 14 bases lying between them. The CDR3 DNA follows: TGTGCCAGCAGACCTGCACTACGGAACAATGAGCAGTTCTTC. Encoded protein: CASRPALRNNEQFF.

V is TRBV5-5 and J is TRBJ2-2; D is uncertain. Germline lookup yields CDR1 SGHKS and CDR2 YYEKEE (reference sequence). V lost 3 bases and J 1 base, leaving 7 bases between the germline ends. CDR3 length: 14 residues. The DNA of the CDR3 is TGTGCCAGCAGCTCCCAGTTGAACACCGGGGAGCTGTTTTTT. Amino acid sequence: CASSSQLNTGELFF.

This clone was observed a handful of times. The CDR3 sequence: CASSQASGQPQHF. In nucleotides, the CDR3 is TGCGCCAGCAGCCAAGCTTCAGGTCAGCCCCAGCATTTT. The chain couples TRBV4-3 to TRBJ1-5, with D hard to call. Trimming shortened V by 1 base and J by 6 bases, and 7 bases separated the two germline ends. Germline V CDR1 and CDR2: LGHNA, YSLEER. This CDR3 spans 13 amino acids.

The chain recombines TRBV27 with TRBJ2-7, with 15 bases that match TRBD2. This CDR3 region has 15 residues. The germline CDR1 and CDR2 sequences are MNHEY and SMNVEV (reference sequence). J lost 2 bases, V lost 8 bases, and 4 bases had no gene match. The CDR3 nucleotides are TGTGCCAGCGCCGGGACTAGCGGGGGGACCTACGAGCAGTACTTC. This encodes CASAGTSGGTYEQYF.

By sample fraction, this clone is large. V and J are TRBV9 and TRBJ2-7; TRBD2 agrees at 8 bases. Germline trimming cut 0 bases from V and 5 bases from J; bases unmatched to any gene: 4. The length of the CDR3 is 14 residues. Germline V lookup: CDR1 SGDLS, CDR2 YYNGEE. The chain's CDR3 is CASSVEVSGDEQYF. CDR3 nucleotide sequence: TGTGCCAGCAGCGTAGAGGTTAGCGGGGACGAGCAGTACTTC.